A selection of T cell receptor beta chains follows, all from one sample in a study of T cells in Graves' hyperthyroidism and ophthalmopathy. Using its own MiXCR run on the multiplex PCR reads, TCRdb lists one record per CDR3 protein. The table includes fewer than 650,000 distinct CDR3 sequences, 12% to 15% detected once. Input material: blood. These receptors came from a woman aged 18-30 years with Graves' ophthalmopathy. Each CDR3 is given with its conserved first and last residue.

CDR3 length,V gene,J gene,CDR3 protein
14,TRBV18,TRBJ2-1,CASSLGEAYNEQFF
15,TRBV7-2,TRBJ2-7,CASSSIAGGRREQYF
15,TRBV3-1,TRBJ1-1,CASSPLGGGNTEAFF
15,TRBV7-7,TRBJ2-7,CASSSGAGDVYEQYF
16,TRBV6-1,TRBJ2-5,CASSGGVGGRKETQYF
13,TRBV28,TRBJ1-1,CASSLSMGDEAFF
10,TRBV2,TRBJ2-7,CASSEPEQYF
18,TRBV11-2,TRBJ2-3,CASSLDPPTSGNTDTQYF
12,TRBV29-1,TRBJ1-2,CSVGEGAYGYTF
15,TRBV10-1,TRBJ2-3,CASSESTGGKDTQYF
14,TRBV28,TRBJ1-1,CASSLPRGATEAFF
16,TRBV11-3,TRBJ2-1,CASSLASETANNEQFF
14,TRBV9,TRBJ2-1,CASSVGGGWNEQSF
16,TRBV11-1,TRBJ2-4,CASSLDSGATKNIQYF
14,TRBV7-9,TRBJ2-1,CASSLVEGAHEQFF
15,TRBV27,TRBJ1-5,CASSLASHSNQPQHF
14,TRBV19,TRBJ2-1,CASSSSGRAREQFF